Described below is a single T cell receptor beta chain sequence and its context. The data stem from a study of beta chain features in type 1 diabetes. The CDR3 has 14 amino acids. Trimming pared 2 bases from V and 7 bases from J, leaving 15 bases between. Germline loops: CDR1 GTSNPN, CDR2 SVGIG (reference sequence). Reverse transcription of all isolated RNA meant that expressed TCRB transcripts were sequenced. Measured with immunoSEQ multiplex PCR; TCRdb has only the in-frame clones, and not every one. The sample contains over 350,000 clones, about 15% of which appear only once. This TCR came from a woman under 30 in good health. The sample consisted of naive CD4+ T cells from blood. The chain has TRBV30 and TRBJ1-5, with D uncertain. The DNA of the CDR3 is TGTGCCTGGAGTCCAACGACACGTGGGCAGCCCCAGCATTTT. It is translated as CAWSPTTRGQPQHF.